Described below is a single T cell receptor (beta chain) sequence and its context. The antigen remains unidentified. The method was immunoSEQ multiplex PCR; TCRdb's version includes in-frame clones alone and lacks a portion of them. The repertoire consists of about 120,000 clones, with roughly 96% occurring once and the leading ten covering more than 2.5%. The sample originates from a study of graft-versus-host responses after intestinal transplantation. Broader study findings: Early post-transplant declines in HvG were associated with peak levels of circulating GvH clones.

The CDR3 has 15 residues. Per the germline V gene, CDR1 is SGHDN and CDR2 is FVKESK. With 2 bases removed from V and 1 base from J, the gap between germline ends came to 11 bases. The TCR originated in a human donor who received an intestinal transplant. The rearrangement uses TRBV14 and TRBJ2-5; D possibly corresponds to TRBD2 (6 bases). This material consisted of unstimulated CD8+ T cells sorted from spleen or lymph node cells, taken before intestinal transplant. CDR3 loop: CASSQYAGRQETQYF. The CDR3 bases are TGTGCCAGCAGCCAATACGCGGGACGCCAAGAGACCCAGTACTTC. The variable domain in full, with the rest retrieved from reference TRBV14 and TRBJ2-5, is EAGVTQFPSHSVIEKGQTVTLRCDPISGHDNLYWYRRVMGKEIKFLLHFVKESKQDESGMPNNRFLAERTGGTYSTLKVQPAELEDSGVYFCASSQYAGRQETQYFGPGTRLLVL.